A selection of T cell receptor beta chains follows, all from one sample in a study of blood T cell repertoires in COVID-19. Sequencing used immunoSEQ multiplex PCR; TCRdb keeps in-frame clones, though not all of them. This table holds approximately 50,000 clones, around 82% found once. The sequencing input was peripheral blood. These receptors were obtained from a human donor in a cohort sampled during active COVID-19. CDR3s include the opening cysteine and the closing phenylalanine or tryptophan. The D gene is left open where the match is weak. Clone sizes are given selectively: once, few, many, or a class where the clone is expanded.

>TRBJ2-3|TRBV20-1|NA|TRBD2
CSASRLAGNTDTQYF
TGCAGTGCTAGTCGACTAGCGGGGAACACAGATACGCAGTATTTT
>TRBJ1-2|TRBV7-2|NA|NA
CASHRGLGYGYTF
TGTGCCAGCCATAGGGGTTTAGGCTATGGCTACACCTTC
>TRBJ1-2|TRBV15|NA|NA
CATSREGAAYGYTF
TGTGCCACCAGCAGAGAAGGGGCAGCCTATGGCTACACCTTC
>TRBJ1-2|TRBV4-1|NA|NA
CASSQDVSGGYTF
TGCGCCAGCAGCCAAGATGTCTCAGGTGGCTACACCTTC
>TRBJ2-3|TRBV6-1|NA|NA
CASREGATTSTDTQYF
TGTGCCAGCCGCGAAGGGGCGACTACTAGCACAGATACGCAGTATTTT
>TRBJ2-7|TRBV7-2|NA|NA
CASSFSGYSSYEQYF
TGTGCCAGCAGCTTCTCAGGCTACAGCTCCTACGAGCAGTACTTC
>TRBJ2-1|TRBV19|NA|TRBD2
CASTTSGGSYNEQFF
TGTGCCAGTACCACTAGCGGGGGGTCGTACAATGAGCAGTTCTTC
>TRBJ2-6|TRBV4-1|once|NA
CASGGTSGANVLTF
TGCGCCAGCGGGGGGACTTCTGGGGCCAACGTCCTGACTTTC
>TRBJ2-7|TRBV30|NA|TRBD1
CAWSALGTVSHEQYF
TGTGCCTGGAGTGCCCTTGGGACAGTTAGTCACGAGCAGTACTTC
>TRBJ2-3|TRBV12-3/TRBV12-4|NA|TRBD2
CASRGLAADTQYF
TGTGCCAGCAGAGGACTAGCAGCAGATACGCAGTATTTT
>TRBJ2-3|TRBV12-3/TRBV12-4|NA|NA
CASSERLSTQYF
TGTGCCAGCAGTGAGAGACTGAGCACGCAGTATTTT
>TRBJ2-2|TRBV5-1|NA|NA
CASRPVGRGDTGELFF
TGCGCCAGCAGGCCCGTCGGCAGGGGGGACACCGGGGAGCTGTTTTTT
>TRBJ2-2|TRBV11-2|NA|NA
CASSLDEPGELFF
TGTGCCAGCAGCTTAGATGAGCCCGGGGAGCTGTTTTTT
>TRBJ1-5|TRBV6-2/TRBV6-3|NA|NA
CASSYGGRGNQPQHF
TGTGCCAGCAGTTACGGCGGCAGGGGCAATCAGCCCCAGCATTTT
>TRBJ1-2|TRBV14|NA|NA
CASSQGLYGYTF
TGTGCCAGCAGCCAAGGACTCTATGGCTACACCTTC
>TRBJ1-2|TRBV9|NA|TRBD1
CASSVYDRVGNYGYTF
TGTGCCAGCAGCGTATATGACAGGGTTGGCAACTATGGCTACACCTTC
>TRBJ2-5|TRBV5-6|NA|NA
CASSLGLQETQYF
TGTGCCAGCAGCCTGGGACTGCAAGAGACCCAGTACTTC
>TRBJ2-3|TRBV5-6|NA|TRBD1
CASSQQRDRHTDTQYF
TGTGCCAGCAGCCAACAAAGGGACAGACACACAGATACGCAGTATTTT
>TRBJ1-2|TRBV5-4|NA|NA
CASSFLDRGDVRGYTF
TGTGCCAGCAGCTTTCTGGACCGGGGGGATGTGCGTGGCTACACCTTC
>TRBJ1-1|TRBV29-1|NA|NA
CSVEVGPTEAFF
TGCAGCGTTGAAGTGGGGCCCACTGAAGCTTTCTTT
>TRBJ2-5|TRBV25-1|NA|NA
CASSGLAKETQYF
TGTGCCAGCAGTGGCCTAGCGAAAGAGACCCAGTACTTC
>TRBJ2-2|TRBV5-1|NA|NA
CASSLRGNTGELFF
TGCGCCAGCAGCTTGCGCGGGAACACCGGGGAGCTGTTTTTT
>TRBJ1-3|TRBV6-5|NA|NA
CASSLLGPGNTIYF
TGTGCCAGCAGCCTCTTGGGCCCTGGAAACACCATATATTTT
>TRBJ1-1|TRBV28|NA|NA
CASSLGGNTEAFF
TGTGCCAGCAGTCTGGGGGGGAACACTGAAGCTTTCTTT
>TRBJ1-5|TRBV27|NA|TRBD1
CASSLGTGGEKPQHF
TGTGCCAGCAGTTTAGGTACAGGGGGCGAGAAGCCCCAGCATTTT
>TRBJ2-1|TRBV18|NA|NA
CASSPPVPRGFNEQFF
TGTGCCAGCTCACCACCGGTTCCCCGGGGATTCAATGAGCAGTTCTTC
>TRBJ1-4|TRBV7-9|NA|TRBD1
CASMQTGGSGKLFF
TGTGCCAGCATGCAGACAGGGGGTAGTGGAAAACTGTTTTTT
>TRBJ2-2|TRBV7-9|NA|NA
CASSWWGASKTGELFF
TGTGCCAGCAGCTGGTGGGGAGCCTCTAAGACCGGGGAGCTGTTTTTT
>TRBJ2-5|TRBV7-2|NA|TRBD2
CASSGTSGETQYF
TGTGCCAGCAGCGGGACTAGCGGAGAGACCCAGTACTTC
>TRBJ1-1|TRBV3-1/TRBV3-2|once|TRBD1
CASNRGMNTEAFF
TGTGCCAGCAACAGGGGTATGAACACTGAAGCTTTCTTT
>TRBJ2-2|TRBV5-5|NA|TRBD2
CASSFAGGTGELFF
TGTGCCAGCAGCTTCGCGGGAGGCACCGGGGAGCTGTTTTTT
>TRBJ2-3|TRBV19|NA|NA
CASSLAGRGATDTQYF
TGTGCCAGTAGTCTAGCTGGTCGGGGAGCCACAGATACGCAGTATTTT
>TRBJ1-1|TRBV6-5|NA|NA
CASSPTEGVNTEAFF
TGTGCCAGCAGTCCAACAGAGGGGGTGAACACTGAAGCTTTCTTT
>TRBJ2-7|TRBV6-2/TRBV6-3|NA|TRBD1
CASSYPGQGMHEQYF
TGTGCCAGCAGTTACCCGGGACAGGGGATGCACGAGCAGTACTTC
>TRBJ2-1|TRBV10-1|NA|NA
CASSESAAYNEQFF
TGCGCCAGCAGTGAGTCGGCCGCCTACAATGAGCAGTTCTTC
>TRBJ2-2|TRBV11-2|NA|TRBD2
CASTPGLAATGELFF
TGTGCCAGCACCCCGGGACTAGCGGCGACCGGGGAGCTGTTTTTT
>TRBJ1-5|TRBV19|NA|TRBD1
CASSNRGLGQPQHF
TGTGCCAGTAGTAACAGGGGATTAGGTCAGCCCCAGCATTTT
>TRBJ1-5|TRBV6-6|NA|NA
CASSSTGDIQPQHF
TGTGCCAGCAGTTCCACCGGGGATATTCAGCCCCAGCATTTT
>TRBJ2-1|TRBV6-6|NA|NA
CASSRTGGPYNEQFF
TGTGCCAGCAGCCGAACGGGGGGCCCCTACAATGAGCAGTTCTTC
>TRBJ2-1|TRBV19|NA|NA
CASSIPRGGIREQFF
TGTGCCAGTAGTATTCCTAGAGGGGGAATTAGAGAGCAGTTCTTC
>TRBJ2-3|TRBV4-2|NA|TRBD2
CASSQGTWTSGTFTDTQYF
TGTGCCAGCAGCCAAGGGACTTGGACTAGCGGAACCTTCACAGATACGCAGTATTTT
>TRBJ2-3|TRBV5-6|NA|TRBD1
CASSSGTGVRTDTQYF
TGTGCCAGCAGCTCCGGGACAGGGGTGAGGACAGATACGCAGTATTTT
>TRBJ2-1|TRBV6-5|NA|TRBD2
CASSYSGTRGNEQFF
TGTGCCAGCAGTTACTCAGGGACTAGAGGGAATGAGCAGTTCTTC
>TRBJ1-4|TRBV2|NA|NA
CASRLEGATNEKLFF
TGTGCCAGCCGGTTAGAGGGAGCAACTAATGAAAAACTGTTTTTT